A single sample gave rise to the 16 T cell receptor beta chains below, sequenced in a study of T cell responses to AZD1222 COVID-19 vaccine listed by TCRdb under 2021. Receptor amplification or capture employed the immunoSEQ multiplex PCR assay. The clones in this table, taken by TCRdb from immuneACCESS, are in-frame only. Not every clone is retained; where verified, under half of the shortfall comes from an unresolved V gene, and the cause of the rest is unknown. The sample includes about 140,000 clones, with around 90% observed a single time. The top ten hold about 3.7% of the sample. The label giving this sample's time point can be read as: baseline before first vaccination. The sample was peripheral blood, taken on day 0 of AZD1222 vaccination. The source of these receptors is an adult in good health.

This clone appeared once. This chain uses TRBV5-1 with TRBJ1-5; the D is unclear. The CDR3 consists of 14 residues. The germline V and J ends were trimmed by 5 bases and 3 bases, with 12 bases remaining between them. Germline CDR1 is SGHRS and CDR2 is YFSETQ. This CDR3 reads CASSPDGPNQPQHF. The CDR3 nucleotides are TGCGCCAGCAGTCCCGACGGGCCCAATCAGCCCCAGCATTTT.

The chain is built from TRBV28 and TRBJ2-7; D remains ambiguous. Germline CDR1 MDHEN, CDR2 SYDVKM. CDR3 size: 12 residues. V lost 6 bases to trimming and J lost 3 bases, with 9 bases between them. The CDR3 spells CASSSGRYEQYF. DNA of the CDR3: TGTGCCAGCAGCTCCGGGCGCTACGAGCAGTACTTC.

DNA for the CDR3: TGTGCCAGCAGTGGACTAGCGGGAGACACCGGGGAGCTGTTTTTT. It encodes CASSGLAGDTGELFF. The chain employs TRBV6-4 and TRBJ2-2; 12 bases line up with TRBD2. CDR1 and CDR2 from the germline V gene are MRHNA and SNTAGT. The CDR3 runs to 15 residues. Unmatched junction bases numbered 0, after V lost 4 bases and J lost 3 bases.

The chain links TRBV20-1 to TRBJ2-5; D not certain. Trimming took off 4 bases at V and 9 bases at J, with 12 bases between the two ends. The CDR3 loop spans 11 amino acids. CDR1 DFQATT and CDR2 SNEGSKA come from the germline V gene (reference sequence). This CDR3 reads CSAKSGGAQYF. Here the CDR3 DNA reads TGCAGTGCTAAATCGGGTGGGGCCCAGTACTTC.

The chain recombines TRBV7-8 with TRBJ2-1, with D tentatively TRBD2 (6 bases). The V end lost 5 bases, the J end lost 13 bases, and 18 bases lay between the germline ends. Germline V gives CDR1 SGHVS, CDR2 FQNEAQ. This CDR3 has 13 amino acids. CDR3 nucleotide sequence: TGTGCCAGCAGCATCTTAGCGGAGAGTGACCAGTTCTTC. Translating gives CASSILAESDQFF.

The chain uses TRBV5-4 and TRBJ2-7; 7 bases fit TRBD1. CDR1 is SGHNT and CDR2 is YYREEE in the germline V gene (reference sequence). The CDR3 is 14 residues long. After removal of 5 bases from V and 5 bases from J, the junction contained 10 bases not matched to a gene. The CDR3 sequence is CASRDTGASNEQYF. CDR3 DNA sequence: TGTGCCAGCAGGGACACAGGGGCCTCTAACGAGCAGTACTTC. The entire variable domain, with the rest obtained from reference TRBV5-4 and TRBJ2-7, is as follows: ETGVTQSPTHLIKTRGQQVTLRCSSQSGHNTVSWYQQALGQGPQFIFQYYREEENGRGNFPPRFSGLQFPNYSSELNVNALELDDSALYLCASRDTGASNEQYFGPGTRLTVT.

The gene calls are TRBV18 and TRBJ2-5; no definite D call. Per germline, CDR1 KGHSH and CDR2 LQKENI. CDR3 length equals 13 residues. The ends were cut back, 3 bases at V and 5 bases at J, with 10 bases in the middle. For the CDR3, the DNA is TGTGCCAGCTCACCTACAGTGTACGAGACCCAGTACTTC. Its protein product is CASSPTVYETQYF.

The V call is TRBV7-9, the J call TRBJ2-3; the D is unclear. V lost 2 bases and J 4 bases, leaving 10 bases between the germline ends. CDR1 and CDR2 (germline): SEHNR, FQNEAQ (reference sequence). The CDR3 consists of 14 residues. CDR3 protein: CASSLFPGADTQYF. Here the CDR3 DNA reads TGTGCCAGCAGCTTATTCCCAGGAGCAGATACGCAGTATTTT.

The chain combines TRBV5-1 with TRBJ2-2, with unresolved D. The V end lost 2 bases, the J end lost 6 bases, and 5 bases lay between the germline ends. The CDR3 loop spans 12 amino acids. From germline, CDR1 is SGHRS and CDR2 YFSETQ. The CDR3 coding sequence is TGCGCCAGCAGCTTTGATGCCGGGGAGCTGTTTTTT. It is translated as CASSFDAGELFF. Using reference TRBV5-1 and TRBJ2-2 for the parts outside the CDR3, the full variable domain is KAGVTQTPRYLIKTRGQQVTLSCSPISGHRSVSWYQQTPGQGLQFLFEYFSETQRNKGNFPGRFSGRQFSNSRSEMNVSTLELGDSALYLCASSFDAGELFFGEGSRLTVL.

Of note for this clone: In the same sample, other DNA sequences code for this CDR3. The V gene is TRBV27, the J gene TRBJ1-2; D unresolved. Germline V gives CDR1 MNHEY, CDR2 SMNVEV (reference sequence). V gave up 3 bases and J gave up 4 bases, with 9 bases separating them. CDR3 length: 13 residues. The CDR3 sequence: CASSFPNGYGYTF. The CDR3 nucleotides are TGTGCCAGCAGTTTTCCGAACGGCTATGGCTACACCTTC.

This sequence joins TRBV6-4 and TRBJ1-6, with D perhaps TRBD1 (6 bases). V lost 2 bases, J lost 2 bases, and 10 bases lay in between. Germline V lookup: CDR1 MRHNA, CDR2 SNTAGT. The CDR3 length is 16 residues. The CDR3 sequence is CASSDTGIPYNSPLHF. Here the CDR3 DNA reads TGTGCCAGCAGTGACACAGGGATCCCCTATAATTCACCCCTCCACTTT.

This clone appeared a single time. The genes are TRBV2 and TRBJ2-2; the D is unclear. This CDR3 spans 12 amino acids. The germline V gene encodes CDR1 SNHLY and CDR2 FYNNEI. The ends were cut back, 8 bases at V and 6 bases at J, with 10 bases in the middle. The CDR3, as DNA: TGTGCCAGCTGGGAAGAGGCCGGGGAGCTGTTTTTT. Protein sequence: CASWEEAGELFF. Full variable domain (rest looked up from reference TRBV2 and TRBJ2-2): EPEVTQTPSHQVTQMGQEVILRCVPISNHLYFYWYRQILGQKVEFLVSFYNNEISEKSEIFDDQFSVERPDGSNFTLKIRSTKLEDSAMYFCASWEEAGELFFGEGSRLTVL.

The chain links TRBV4-3 to TRBJ2-7, with a possible D match to TRBD2 (6 bases). Germline-derived CDR1 and CDR2 are LGHNA and YSLEER. The CDR3 covers 13 residues. The V end was cut by 1 base, the J end by 6 bases, with 10 bases between. Here the CDR3 reads CASSQATGAEQYF. The CDR3 region has the DNA TGCGCCAGCAGCCAAGCAACGGGAGCCGAGCAGTACTTC.

V and J are TRBV5-1 and TRBJ2-5; D is unresolved. Deletions cut 4 bases from V and 2 bases from J, with 12 bases between. Germline CDR1 reads SGHRS; CDR2 reads YFSETQ. This CDR3 comprises 14 residues. CDR3 DNA sequence: TGCGCCAGCAGCCCTGACACACCACAAGAGACCCAGTACTTC. This codes for CASSPDTPQETQYF.

The J gene is TRBJ2-1, the V gene TRBV7-2; 7 bases line up with TRBD2. After removal of 5 bases from V and 2 bases from J, the junction contained 9 bases not matched to a gene. This CDR3 is 16 amino acids long. The germline gives CDR1 SGHTA, CDR2 FQGNSA. DNA of the CDR3: TGTGCCAGCAGCGCAAAATGGGGGGGAACCTACAATGAGCAGTTCTTC. This gives the protein CASSAKWGGTYNEQFF.

The chain carries TRBV7-7 and TRBJ2-5, with TRBD1 identical over 7 bases. This CDR3 has 15 amino acids. In germline, CDR1 is SSHAT, CDR2 FNYEAQ (reference sequence). The ends lost 3 bases at V and 5 bases at J; junction bases unmatched: 9. In nucleotides, the CDR3 is TGTGCCAGCAGCTTGGGGACGGGCAGGGGGGAGACCCAGTACTTC. This gives the protein CASSLGTGRGETQYF.